This TCR beta chain was retrieved from a study of CD8 T cells in ankylosing spondylitis. Study results and caveats: Earlier authors reported some of these motif variants in reactive arthritis synovial fluid and blood. There was reportedly significant enrichment of clones that were disease-linked in matched ankylosing spondylitis synovial fluid. Characteristic of ankylosing spondylitis blood, it appeared, was a TCR beta motif comprising roughly eight highly homologous variants. CD8+ cells made up the disease-linked clones, which were relatively rare in peripheral blood.

A note on this clonotype: Its antigen remains unknown.

5'-RACE, quantitative and with molecular barcodes, yielded the TCR beta libraries. From the 5' RACE reads, TCRdb called clonotypes with MiXCR, one entry per CDR3 protein. The sample lists 670,000 or so distinct CDR3 sequences, around 20% occurring once. The CDR3 contains 14 residues. Looked up from germline, CDR1 is MNHEY and CDR2 is SMNVEV (reference sequence). J gave up 9 bases and V 5 bases, and 10 bases lay outside the gene matches. The TCR sequence derives from a male donor with ankylosing spondylitis. This chain links TRBV27 with TRBJ2-1; the match to TRBD2 covers 7 bases. Material for sequencing was blood, either unsorted or a sorted T cell fraction (not recorded which). CDR3 nucleotides: TGTGCCAGCAGTCCAGGGACTTGGGGGGGTGAGCAGTTCTTC. This gives the protein CASSPGTWGGEQFF.